These T cell receptor beta chains were read from a single sample in a study of technical replicates of blood from a handful of donors. The protocol was immunoSEQ multiplex PCR, while the TCRdb copy is restricted to in-frame clones and leaves out a portion. The sample yields about 88,000 clones, 94% seen once. The specimen was T cells isolated from PBMCs. These TCRs come from a human donor in good health. Both conserved end residues are part of each CDR3. Each record gives: V gene, D gene, J gene, clone size, CDR3 DNA, CDR3 protein. The D gene is left open where the match is weak. Not all rows give a size; the values are once, few, many and, for expanded clones, a class.

TRBV25-1	.	TRBJ1-1	.	TGTGCCAGCAGTGACGACAGGTCGTACACTGAAGCTTTCTTT	CASSDDRSYTEAFF
TRBV5-1	.	TRBJ2-5	.	TGCGCCAGCAGCTTGGAACAGGACCAAGAGACCCAGTACTTC	CASSLEQDQETQYF
TRBV27	.	TRBJ2-2	.	TGTGCCAGCAGTTCCCACGGGGAGCTGTTTTTT	CASSSHGELFF
TRBV29-1	.	TRBJ1-5	few	TGCAGCGTTGCCACAGGTCAGCTACATCAGCCCCAGCATTTT	CSVATGQLHQPQHF
TRBV28	.	TRBJ1-1	few	TGTGCCAGCAGGCGAGGGCCGGCTTTCTTT	CASRRGPAFF
TRBV5-1	TRBD1	TRBJ1-6	.	TGCGCCAGCAGCTCGGAACAGGGGAGAGCCCATTCACCCCTCCACTTT	CASSSEQGRAHSPLHF
TRBV4-2	.	TRBJ2-3	.	TGTGCCAGCAGCCAGCAAGGTTCAGGAGGGAGCCACACAGATACGCAGTATTTT	CASSQQGSGGSHTDTQYF
TRBV28	TRBD2	TRBJ2-2	.	TGTGCCAGCAGTTTAAGGGCGCTAGCGGTAACCCTGAACACCGGGGAGCTGTTTTTT	CASSLRALAVTLNTGELFF
TRBV5-1	.	TRBJ1-5	.	TGCGCCAGCAGCTTGGAAGGGGCCCAGCCCCAGCATTTT	CASSLEGAQPQHF
TRBV10-1	.	TRBJ2-7	.	TGCGCCAGCAGTGAACGGTATATAGAGCAGTACTTC	CASSERYIEQYF
TRBV19	.	TRBJ2-2	.	TGTGCCAGTAGTATCTCTATGGCGAACACCGGGGAGCTGTTTTTT	CASSISMANTGELFF
TRBV10-3	TRBD1	TRBJ1-4	.	TGTGCCATCAGTGAGGACAGGGGGGGTGAAAAACTGTTTTTT	CAISEDRGGEKLFF
TRBV4-2	TRBD2	TRBJ2-3	.	TGTGCCAGCAGCCAATCGGGAGGGCCAGCAGATACGCAGTATTTT	CASSQSGGPADTQYF
TRBV11-2	.	TRBJ1-1	.	TGTGCCAGCAGCACGCAACAGGGGAACACTGAAGCTTTCTTT	CASSTQQGNTEAFF
TRBV19	TRBD1	TRBJ1-1	.	TGTGCCAGTAGTATACGTGGGACAGGGTCTGAAGCTTTCTTT	CASSIRGTGSEAFF
TRBV5-1	TRBD2	TRBJ2-1	.	TGCGCCAGCAGCTGGGGACTAGCCGAACACAATGAGCAGTTCTTC	CASSWGLAEHNEQFF
TRBV7-9	.	TRBJ1-5	.	TGTGCCAGCAGCTTCCCAGGTTCCAATCAGCCCCAGCATTTT	CASSFPGSNQPQHF
TRBV10-1	.	TRBJ1-3	.	TGCGCCAGCAGTGCGGTTGGAAACACCATATATTTT	CASSAVGNTIYF
TRBV7-9	TRBD2	TRBJ2-1	.	TGTGCCAGCAGCACCGGACTAGCGGGAGATGAGCAGTTCTTC	CASSTGLAGDEQFF
TRBV10-1	.	TRBJ1-5	once	TGCGCCAGCAGTGAGTCTCCTAGAGAGGGAAGCAATCAGCCCCAGCATTTT	CASSESPREGSNQPQHF
TRBV9	.	TRBJ1-5	few	TGTGCCAGCAGCGTAGAGGGCAGGGCAAATCAGCCCCAGCATTTT	CASSVEGRANQPQHF
TRBV2	TRBD1	TRBJ2-4	.	TGTGCCAGCAGTGTACGTACAGGGGGCTTAAACATTCAGTACTTC	CASSVRTGGLNIQYF
TRBV27	TRBD1	TRBJ1-4	once	TGTGCCAGCAGCCCTAAGGACAGGCGAGCAACTAATGAAAAACTGTTTTTT	CASSPKDRRATNEKLFF
TRBV11-3	.	TRBJ2-7	.	TGTGCCAGCCAAGGAAGCGGCAATTCCTACGAGCAGTACTTC	CASQGSGNSYEQYF
TRBV11-1	.	TRBJ1-1	few	TGTGCCAGCAGCTTGACAGTGAACACTGAAGCTTTCTTT	CASSLTVNTEAFF
TRBV11-3	.	TRBJ1-1	.	TGTGCCAGCAGCTTACAGGGTCCGAACACTGAAGCTTTCTTT	CASSLQGPNTEAFF
TRBV28	.	TRBJ1-3	.	TGTGCCAGCAGTTCACCGGGACAAGGCTCTGGAAACACCATATATTTT	CASSSPGQGSGNTIYF
TRBV6-5	TRBD1	TRBJ2-1	.	TGTGCCAGCAGGGGACAGTACAATGAGCAGTTCTTC	CASRGQYNEQFF
TRBV5-1	TRBD2	TRBJ2-1	.	TGCGCCAGCAGCTCGGGACTAGCTGAATACAATGAGCAGTTCTTC	CASSSGLAEYNEQFF
TRBV15	.	TRBJ1-1	.	TGTGCCACCAGCAGCCGACAGACGAACACTGAAGCTTTCTTT	CATSSRQTNTEAFF
TRBV12-5	TRBD1	TRBJ2-1	once	TGTGCTAGTGCTAACATTCCGGGACAGTTGAACAATGAGCAGTTCTTC	CASANIPGQLNNEQFF
TRBV7-9	.	TRBJ2-5	.	TGTGCCAGCAGCTTATTATCGACAGTCCAAGAGACCCAGTACTTC	CASSLLSTVQETQYF
TRBV18	TRBD2	TRBJ2-1	once	TGTGCCAGCTCACCACCGATTGGGACTAACTTCAATGAGCAGTTCTTC	CASSPPIGTNFNEQFF
TRBV19	.	TRBJ1-5	.	TGTGCCAGTAGTATAGGGTGGAGGAAGGCAGAGATAAGCAATCAGCCCCAGCATTTT	CASSIGWRKAEISNQPQHF
TRBV7-6	TRBD2	TRBJ2-2	.	TGTGCCAGCAGCCCACTAGCGGGAGGGCCAGGCGGGGAGCTGTTTTTT	CASSPLAGGPGGELFF
TRBV4-1	TRBD1	TRBJ1-2	once	TGCGCCAGCAGCCAAGATTTAGGGACAGGGGGGTATGGCTACACCTTC	CASSQDLGTGGYGYTF
TRBV29-1	.	TRBJ2-2	.	TGCAGCGTTCTCACGACAGTGTCTACGAACACCGGGGAGCTGTTTTTT	CSVLTTVSTNTGELFF